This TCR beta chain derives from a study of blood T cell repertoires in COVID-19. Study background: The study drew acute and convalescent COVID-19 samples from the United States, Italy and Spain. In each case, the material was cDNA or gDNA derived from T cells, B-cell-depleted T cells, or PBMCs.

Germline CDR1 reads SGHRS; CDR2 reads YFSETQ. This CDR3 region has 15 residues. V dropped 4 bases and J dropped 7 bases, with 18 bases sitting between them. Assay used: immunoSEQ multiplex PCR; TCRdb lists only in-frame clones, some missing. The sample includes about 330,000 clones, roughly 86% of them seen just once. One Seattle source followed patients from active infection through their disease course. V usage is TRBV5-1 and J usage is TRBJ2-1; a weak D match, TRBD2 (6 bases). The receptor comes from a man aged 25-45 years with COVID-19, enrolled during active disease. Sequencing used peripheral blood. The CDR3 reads CASSALGAGTNEQFF. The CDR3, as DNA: TGCGCCAGCAGCGCTCTAGGGGCGGGAACAAATGAGCAGTTCTTC.